The source of this T cell receptor beta chain is a study of cytotoxic CD8 clonotypes in ibrutinib-treated CLL. Study-level findings and limits: Clonality went higher at ibrutinib response and then dropped back toward baseline at progression. With treatment, public clonotypes, which were uncommon, either contracted or remained stable. Sampling schedules were unmatched across sustained-remission and progressing patients.

Libraries of TCR beta were made from 1.5 to 2 micrograms of genomic DNA that came from cryopreserved PBMCs. Measured with immunoSEQ multiplex PCR; TCRdb has only the in-frame clones, and not every one. The sample lists about 84,000 clones, 86% occurring once. As for this clone: Its antigen is not identified.

With V trimmed by 5 bases and J by 1 base, 13 bases remained unmatched. The germline CDR1 and CDR2 sequences are SEHNR and FQNEAQ (reference sequence). The CDR3 is made up of 17 amino acids. The sample in question was PBMCs, obtained before ibrutinib treatment. This receptor was taken from a human donor with chronic lymphocytic leukemia. The rearrangement joins TRBV7-9 to TRBJ1-1, with 7 bases that match TRBD1. The CDR3 DNA reads as TGTGCCAGCAGCCCAAGGGACAGCATCCGCCCGAACACTGAAGCTTTCTTT. This sequence encodes CASSPRDSIRPNTEAFF.